This is a list of T cell receptor beta chains from one sample in a study of blood T cell repertoires in COVID-19. The assay was immunoSEQ multiplex PCR, and TCRdb's table has in-frame clones only and misses some. Of hundreds of thousands of clones listed, around 87% were seen once; the top ten hold just under 6.5%. Sequencing was performed on PBMCs or T cells enriched from blood (not recorded which). The receptors stem from a woman aged 25 to 39 with acute COVID-19. The CDR3 runs from the conserved cysteine through the conserved F or W. D genes are given only for firm matches. Not all rows give a size; the values are once, few, many and, for expanded clones, a class.

J gene	D gene	clone size	V gene	CDR3 DNA	CDR3 protein
TRBJ2-1	NA	NA	TRBV6-5	TGTGCCAGCAGTTACGAGTCGGGAGCGAATGAGCAGTTCTTC	CASSYESGANEQFF
TRBJ1-4	TRBD1	NA	TRBV2	TGTGCCAGCAGTGAAGCCCGGGACAGGGCCAGCTTAACTAATGAAAAACTGTTTTTT	CASSEARDRASLTNEKLFF
TRBJ2-1	NA	NA	TRBV19	TGTGCCAGTAGTATCCCCCCTCTGGCATACAATGAGCAGTTCTTC	CASSIPPLAYNEQFF
TRBJ2-1	NA	NA	TRBV5-6	TGTGCCAGCAGCCTTTCGGTAACTGAGCAGTTCTTC	CASSLSVTEQFF
TRBJ2-5	NA	NA	TRBV29-1	TGCAGCGTTGCTGACTATCAAGAGACCCAGTACTTC	CSVADYQETQYF
TRBJ1-3	TRBD1	NA	TRBV7-6	TGTGCCAGCGGCCCAGGGGGAAGCGGAAACACCATATATTTT	CASGPGGSGNTIYF
TRBJ2-7	TRBD2	NA	TRBV6-5	TGTGCCAGCAGTTACGGCTCTAGCGGTTACGAGCAGTACTTC	CASSYGSSGYEQYF
TRBJ1-1	TRBD1	few	TRBV28	TGTGCCAGCAGCTCTCGGGACAGGTCCCCTGAAGCTTTCTTT	CASSSRDRSPEAFF
TRBJ2-1	NA	NA	TRBV7-9	TGTGCCAGCATGAGTAGCTCCTACAATGAGCAGTTCTTC	CASMSSSYNEQFF
TRBJ1-2	TRBD1	NA	TRBV5-1	TGCGCCAGCAGCTTCAAACCGACAGGGACGGGAAGGGGCTACACCTTC	CASSFKPTGTGRGYTF
TRBJ1-5	TRBD1	NA	TRBV6-2/TRBV6-3	TGTGCCAGCAGTGCCACCCGTACCGGGACAGGGGCCCAGCCCCAGCATTTT	CASSATRTGTGAQPQHF
TRBJ1-2	NA	NA	TRBV19	TGTGCCAGTAGTACCCCCGGACAGTACCCTAACTATGGCTACACCTTC	CASSTPGQYPNYGYTF
TRBJ1-3	NA	NA	TRBV7-7	TGTGCTAGCAAGGGGGTCCTCGATAGCACCATATATTTT	CASKGVLDSTIYF
TRBJ1-6	TRBD1	NA	TRBV7-8	TGTGCCAGCAGCGGAATAGGACAGGGGAGCTATAATTCACCCCTCCACTTT	CASSGIGQGSYNSPLHF
TRBJ1-2	NA	NA	TRBV7-2	TGTGCCAGCAGCTTATTACCGTTTGAGGGCTACACCTTC	CASSLLPFEGYTF
TRBJ1-6	NA	NA	TRBV10-3	TGTGCCATCAGTTCCGGGAATAATTCACCCCTCCACTTT	CAISSGNNSPLHF
TRBJ2-3	NA	NA	TRBV1	TGCACCAGCAGCCAAGATCGACGGGGGGCCCCGATGAAGACGCAGTATTTT	CTSSQDRRGAPMKTQYF
TRBJ2-3	NA	NA	TRBV3-1/TRBV3-2	TGTGCCAGCAGCCCCACAGCAGATACGCAGTATTTT	CASSPTADTQYF
TRBJ1-2	TRBD1	NA	TRBV27	TGTGCCAGCGCCCGGGACAGGGGGGCCTATGGCTACACCTTC	CASARDRGAYGYTF
TRBJ2-7	NA	NA	TRBV7-2	TGTGCCAGCAGCCCACCCTATTACGAGCAGTACTTC	CASSPPYYEQYF
TRBJ2-1	TRBD2	NA	TRBV5-8	TGTGCCAGCAGCCCGCGACTAGCAGCGTACAATGAGCAGTTCTTC	CASSPRLAAYNEQFF
TRBJ2-1	TRBD1	NA	TRBV7-2	TGTGCCAGCAGCCCTTCAGCGGGGGACAGGGGAATAAACAATGAGCAGTTCTTC	CASSPSAGDRGINNEQFF
TRBJ2-1	TRBD1	NA	TRBV7-6	TGTGCCAGCAGCTCGGCAGGGGGCACCTACAATGAGCAGTTCTTC	CASSSAGGTYNEQFF
TRBJ2-7	NA	NA	TRBV27	TGTGCCAGCAGTTTATCGTTACAGGGAATAAGCGAGCAGTACTTC	CASSLSLQGISEQYF
TRBJ1-1	TRBD1	NA	TRBV5-8	TGTGCCAGCAGCTTGGGACAGGGCTACACTGAAGCTTTCTTT	CASSLGQGYTEAFF
TRBJ1-5	TRBD1	NA	TRBV5-8	TGTGCCAGCAGCTGGGGACAGGGGAATCAGCCCCAGCATTTT	CASSWGQGNQPQHF
TRBJ1-2	NA	NA	TRBV28	TGTGCCAGCAGTGCCCAGCCCCGGGGCTATGGCTACACCTTC	CASSAQPRGYGYTF
TRBJ2-7	NA	NA	TRBV18	TGTGCCAGCTCACCACTCCAGGGCGCCTACGAGCAGTACTTC	CASSPLQGAYEQYF
TRBJ2-1	TRBD1	NA	TRBV11-2	TGTGCCAGCAGCTACAGGGGTTCCGGGATTAATGAGCAGTTCTTC	CASSYRGSGINEQFF
TRBJ1-5	NA	NA	TRBV2	TGTGCCAGCAGTGAGGCAGGGCTCTTTAGCAATCAGCCCCAGCATTTT	CASSEAGLFSNQPQHF
TRBJ1-5	NA	NA	TRBV24-1	TGTGCCACCAGTGATGGCGGGACCTCTTGGGATCAGCCCCAGCATTTT	CATSDGGTSWDQPQHF
TRBJ2-2	NA	NA	TRBV7-9	TGTGCCAGCAGCTTAGTCACAGGGAACACCGGGGAGCTGTTTTTT	CASSLVTGNTGELFF
TRBJ1-1	TRBD1	NA	TRBV2	TGTGCCAGCAGTCCGGGACAGGGGACCCTCGGAGCTTTCTTT	CASSPGQGTLGAFF
TRBJ1-6	TRBD1	NA	TRBV6-5	TGTGCCAGTAGGGGACAGGAAAATCAGCCCCTCCACTTT	CASRGQENQPLHF
TRBJ2-7	TRBD2	NA	TRBV30	TGTGCCTGGACACGGGGGGGGAGCTCCTACGAGCAGTACTTC	CAWTRGGSSYEQYF
TRBJ1-5	TRBD1	NA	TRBV2	TGTGCCAGCAGGGACGGGACAGTGGGTCAGCCCCAGCATTTT	CASRDGTVGQPQHF
TRBJ2-7	NA	NA	TRBV5-4	TGTGCCAGCAGCTTGGACAGTAGCTCCTACGAGCAGTACTTC	CASSLDSSSYEQYF
TRBJ2-1	TRBD2	NA	TRBV20-1	TGCAGTGCTAGTAGCACTAGCGGGAGGGCTGGGCGCAACAATGAGCAGTTCTTC	CSASSTSGRAGRNNEQFF
TRBJ1-2	TRBD1	NA	TRBV5-1	TGCGCCAGCAGCCGGACAGGGGGAGGAAATGGCTACACCTTC	CASSRTGGGNGYTF
TRBJ1-1	TRBD1	NA	TRBV12-3/TRBV12-4	TGTGCCAGCAATGCAGGGGGCTACACTGAAGCTTTCTTT	CASNAGGYTEAFF
TRBJ2-1	TRBD1	NA	TRBV6-5	TGTGCCAGCAGAGGACAGGGCTACAATGAGCAGTTCTTC	CASRGQGYNEQFF
TRBJ1-1	NA	NA	TRBV19	TGTGCCAGTAGCCATACAAACACTGAAGCTTTCTTT	CASSHTNTEAFF
TRBJ2-1	NA	NA	TRBV6-5	TGTGCCAGCAGCGCGGGACAGCCATTCAATGAGCAGTTCTTC	CASSAGQPFNEQFF
TRBJ1-4	NA	NA	TRBV6-5	TGTGCCAGCAGAAGAGGATGGACTAATGAAAAACTGTTTTTT	CASRRGWTNEKLFF
TRBJ1-4	NA	NA	TRBV6-5	TGTGCCAGCAGTTATACCGACAGCAGTAATGAAAAACTGTTTTTT	CASSYTDSSNEKLFF
TRBJ1-5	NA	NA	TRBV28	TGTGCCAGCAGTCCGACGATTCCTGGGTGGGCTTTT	CASSPTIPGWAF
TRBJ1-2	TRBD1	NA	TRBV27	TGTGCCAGCGGAAGACAGGGGGTTCGGTATGGCTACACCTTC	CASGRQGVRYGYTF
TRBJ1-5	TRBD1	once	TRBV3-1/TRBV3-2	TGTGCCAGCAGCCAAGGGGGACAGGGCCGCCAGCCCCAGCATTTT	CASSQGGQGRQPQHF